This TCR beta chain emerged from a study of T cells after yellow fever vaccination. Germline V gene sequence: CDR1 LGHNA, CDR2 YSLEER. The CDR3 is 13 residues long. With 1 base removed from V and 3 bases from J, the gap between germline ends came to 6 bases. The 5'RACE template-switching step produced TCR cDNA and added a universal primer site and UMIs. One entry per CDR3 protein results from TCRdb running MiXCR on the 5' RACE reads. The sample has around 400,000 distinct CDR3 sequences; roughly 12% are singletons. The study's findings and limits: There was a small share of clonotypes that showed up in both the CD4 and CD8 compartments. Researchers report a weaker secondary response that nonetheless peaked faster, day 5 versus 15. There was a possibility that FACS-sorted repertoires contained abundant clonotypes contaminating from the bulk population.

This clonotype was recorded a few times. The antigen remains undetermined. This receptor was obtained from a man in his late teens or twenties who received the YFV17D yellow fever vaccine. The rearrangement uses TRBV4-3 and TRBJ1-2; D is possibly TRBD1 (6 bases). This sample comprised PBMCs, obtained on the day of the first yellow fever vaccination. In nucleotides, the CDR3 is TGCGCCAGCAGCCAAGGACAGGACTATGGCTACACCTTC. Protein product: CASSQGQDYGYTF.